This T cell receptor (beta chain) derives from a study of blood T cell repertoires in COVID-19. Overall study context: PBMCs, B-cell-depleted T cells, or T cells provided the cDNA or gDNA that made up the material.

This clone was found once. This CDR3 has 15 residues. Germline V gene sequence: CDR1 LNHNV, CDR2 YYDKDF (reference sequence). V lost 8 bases and J 3 bases, leaving 19 bases between the germline ends. Sequencing was performed with immunoSEQ multiplex PCR; in TCRdb, only in-frame clones are kept and a portion is missing. The sample has 140,000 or so clones, 84% seen once; the top ten hold around 4.8%. This TCR was recovered from a human donor in a cohort sampled during active COVID-19. V gene TRBV15 combines with J gene TRBJ2-5; maybe TRBD1 (5 bases). The sample taken for sequencing was peripheral blood. CDR3 sequence: CATAEQILGEETQYF. The CDR3 DNA follows: TGTGCCACCGCGGAGCAGATCCTAGGGGAAGAGACCCAGTACTTC.